The sequence of this TCR beta chain was determined in a study of response to subunit inactivated influenza vaccine. This clonotype was seen a handful of times. TCRdb recomputed calls from the RT-PCR reads with MiXCR, one row per CDR3 protein. This table has approximately 530,000 distinct CDR3 sequences, roughly 7.6% appearing once. Germline CDR1 SGHDT, CDR2 YYEEEE. The CDR3 is 16 amino acids. With 4 bases clipped from V and 2 bases from J, the junction kept 8 bases outside the gene matches. This TCR was recovered from a man between 50 and 70 years old who received an inactivated influenza vaccine. The starting material was PBMCs from blood, obtained around 25 months after vaccination. The rearrangement uses TRBV5-6 and TRBJ2-4; 8 bases line up with TRBD2. The CDR3, as DNA: TGTGCCAGCAGCATACGGACTAGCTCTTCCAAAAACATTCAGTACTTC. This codes for CASSIRTSSSKNIQYF.